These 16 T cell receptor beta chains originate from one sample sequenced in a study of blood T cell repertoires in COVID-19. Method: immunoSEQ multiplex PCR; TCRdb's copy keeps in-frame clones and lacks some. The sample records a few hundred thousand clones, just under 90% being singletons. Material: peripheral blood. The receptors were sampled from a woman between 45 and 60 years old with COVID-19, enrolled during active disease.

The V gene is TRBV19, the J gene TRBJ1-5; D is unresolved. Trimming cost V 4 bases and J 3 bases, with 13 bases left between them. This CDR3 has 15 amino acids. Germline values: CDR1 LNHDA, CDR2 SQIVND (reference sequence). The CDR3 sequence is CASSSRRSYNQPQHF. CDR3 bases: TGTGCCAGTAGTAGTCGGAGGTCCTACAATCAGCCCCAGCATTTT.

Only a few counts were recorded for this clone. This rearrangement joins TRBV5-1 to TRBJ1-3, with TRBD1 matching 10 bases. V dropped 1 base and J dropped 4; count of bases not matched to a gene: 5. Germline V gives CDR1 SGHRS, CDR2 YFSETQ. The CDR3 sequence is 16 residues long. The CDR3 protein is CASSLWGQGIGNTIYF. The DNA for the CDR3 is TGCGCCAGCAGCTTGTGGGGACAGGGGATCGGAAACACCATATATTTT.

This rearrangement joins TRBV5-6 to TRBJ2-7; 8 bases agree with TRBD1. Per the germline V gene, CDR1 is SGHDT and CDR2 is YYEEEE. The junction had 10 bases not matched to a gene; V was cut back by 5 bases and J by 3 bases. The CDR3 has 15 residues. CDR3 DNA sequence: TGTGCCAGCAGTTCTCGCGGAACAGGGGGCTACGAGCAGTACTTC. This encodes CASSSRGTGGYEQYF.

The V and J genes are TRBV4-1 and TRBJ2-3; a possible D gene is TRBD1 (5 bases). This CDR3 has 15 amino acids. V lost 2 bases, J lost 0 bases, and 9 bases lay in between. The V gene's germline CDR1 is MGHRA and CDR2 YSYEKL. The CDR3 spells CASSQQGFSTDTQYF. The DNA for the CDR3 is TGCGCCAGCAGCCAACAGGGATTTAGCACAGATACGCAGTATTTT.

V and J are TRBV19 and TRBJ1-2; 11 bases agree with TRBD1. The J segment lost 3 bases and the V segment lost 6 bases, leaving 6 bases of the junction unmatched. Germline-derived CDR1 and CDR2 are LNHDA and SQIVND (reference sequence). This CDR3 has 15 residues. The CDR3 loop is CASSSPGQGDYGYTF. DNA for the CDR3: TGTGCCAGTAGCTCTCCGGGACAGGGGGACTATGGCTACACCTTC.

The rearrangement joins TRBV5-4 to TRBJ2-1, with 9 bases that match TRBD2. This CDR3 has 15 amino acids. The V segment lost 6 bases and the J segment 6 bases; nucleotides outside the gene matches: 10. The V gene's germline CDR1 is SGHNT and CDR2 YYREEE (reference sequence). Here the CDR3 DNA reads TGTGCCAGCACCTGGGGGGTAGCGGGAGCCAATGAGCAGTTCTTC. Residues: CASTWGVAGANEQFF.

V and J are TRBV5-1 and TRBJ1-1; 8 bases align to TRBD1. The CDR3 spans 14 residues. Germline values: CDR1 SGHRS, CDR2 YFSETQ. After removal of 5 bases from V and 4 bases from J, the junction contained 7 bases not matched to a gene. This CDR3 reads CASRPDRVSTEAFF. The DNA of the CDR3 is TGCGCCAGCAGACCGGACAGGGTAAGCACTGAAGCTTTCTTT.

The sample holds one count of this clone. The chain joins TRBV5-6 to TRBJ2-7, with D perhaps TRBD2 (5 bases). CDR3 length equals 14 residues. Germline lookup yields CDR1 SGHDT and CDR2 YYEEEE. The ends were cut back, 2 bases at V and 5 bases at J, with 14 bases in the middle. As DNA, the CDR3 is TGTGCCAGCAGCTTAGAGGCCGGGGTCCACGAGCAGTACTTC. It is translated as CASSLEAGVHEQYF.

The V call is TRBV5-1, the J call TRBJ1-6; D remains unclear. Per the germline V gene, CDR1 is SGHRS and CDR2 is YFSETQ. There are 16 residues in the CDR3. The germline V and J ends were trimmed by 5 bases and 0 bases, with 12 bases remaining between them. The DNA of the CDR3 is TGCGCCAGCAGGTTGTCGGGGAGCTCCTATAATTCACCCCTCCACTTT. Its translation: CASRLSGSSYNSPLHF.

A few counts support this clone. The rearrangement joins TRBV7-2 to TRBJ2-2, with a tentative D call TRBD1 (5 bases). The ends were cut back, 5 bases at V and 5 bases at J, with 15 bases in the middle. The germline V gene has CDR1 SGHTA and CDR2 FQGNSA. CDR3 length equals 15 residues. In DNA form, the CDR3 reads TGTGCCAGCAGCGGGCCCAGGGTTCAGACCGGGGAGCTGTTTTTT. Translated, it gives CASSGPRVQTGELFF.

CDR3 sequence reads: CASSETVMNTEAFF. Here the CDR3 DNA reads TGTGCCAGTTCTGAAACAGTCATGAACACTGAAGCTTTCTTT. The chain employs TRBV19 and TRBJ1-1; no clear D gene. The CDR3 is made up of 14 amino acids. With 8 bases removed from V and 0 bases from J, the gap between germline ends came to 13 bases. CDR1 and CDR2 from the germline V gene are LNHDA and SQIVND (reference sequence).

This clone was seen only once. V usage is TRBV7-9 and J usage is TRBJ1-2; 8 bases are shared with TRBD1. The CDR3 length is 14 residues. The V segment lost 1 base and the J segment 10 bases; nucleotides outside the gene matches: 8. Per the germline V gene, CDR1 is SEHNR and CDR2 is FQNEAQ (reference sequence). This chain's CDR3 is CASSLGPSGQAYTF. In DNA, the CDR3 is TGTGCCAGCAGCTTAGGCCCCTCGGGACAGGCCTACACCTTC. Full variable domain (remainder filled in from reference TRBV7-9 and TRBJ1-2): DTGVSQNPRHKITKRGQNVTFRCDPISEHNRLYWYRQTLGQGPEFLTYFQNEAQLEKSRLLSDRFSAERPKGSFSTLEIQRTEQGDSAMYLCASSLGPSGQAYTFGSGTRLTVV.

CDR3 loop: CASSLGASGSSYEQYF. CDR3 sequence (DNA): TGCGCCAGCAGCTTGGGCGCTAGCGGGAGCTCCTACGAGCAGTACTTC. The chain uses TRBV5-1 and TRBJ2-7; 10 bases match TRBD2. The CDR3 spans 16 residues. Germline V gene data show CDR1 as SGHRS and CDR2 as YFSETQ. The trim removed 0 bases at V and 0 bases at J, leaving 3 bases unmatched.

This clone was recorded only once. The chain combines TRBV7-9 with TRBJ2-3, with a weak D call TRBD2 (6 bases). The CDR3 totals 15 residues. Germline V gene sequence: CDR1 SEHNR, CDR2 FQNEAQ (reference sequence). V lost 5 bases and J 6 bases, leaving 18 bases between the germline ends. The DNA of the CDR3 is TGTGCCAGCAGCCCCGTAGGACTACGAGGGGATACGCAGTATTTT. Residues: CASSPVGLRGDTQYF.

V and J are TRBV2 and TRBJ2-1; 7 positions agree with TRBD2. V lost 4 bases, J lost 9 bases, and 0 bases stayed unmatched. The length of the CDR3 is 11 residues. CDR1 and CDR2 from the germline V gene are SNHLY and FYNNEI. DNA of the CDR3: TGTGCCAGCAGTGGGGAGGGTGAGCAGTTCTTC. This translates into CASSGEGEQFF.

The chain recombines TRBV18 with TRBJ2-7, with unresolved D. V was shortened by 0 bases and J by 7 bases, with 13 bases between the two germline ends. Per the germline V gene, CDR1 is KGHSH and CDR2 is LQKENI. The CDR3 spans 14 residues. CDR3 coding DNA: TGTGCCAGCTCACCACCGTCCAGGCCCTCGGAGCAGTACTTC. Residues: CASSPPSRPSEQYF. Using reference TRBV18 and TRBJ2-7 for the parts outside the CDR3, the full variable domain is NAGVMQNPRHLVRRRGQEARLRCSPMKGHSHVYWYRQLPEEGLKFMVYLQKENIIDESGMPKERFSAEFPKEGPSILRIQQVVRGDSAAYFCASSPPSRPSEQYFGPGTRLTVT.